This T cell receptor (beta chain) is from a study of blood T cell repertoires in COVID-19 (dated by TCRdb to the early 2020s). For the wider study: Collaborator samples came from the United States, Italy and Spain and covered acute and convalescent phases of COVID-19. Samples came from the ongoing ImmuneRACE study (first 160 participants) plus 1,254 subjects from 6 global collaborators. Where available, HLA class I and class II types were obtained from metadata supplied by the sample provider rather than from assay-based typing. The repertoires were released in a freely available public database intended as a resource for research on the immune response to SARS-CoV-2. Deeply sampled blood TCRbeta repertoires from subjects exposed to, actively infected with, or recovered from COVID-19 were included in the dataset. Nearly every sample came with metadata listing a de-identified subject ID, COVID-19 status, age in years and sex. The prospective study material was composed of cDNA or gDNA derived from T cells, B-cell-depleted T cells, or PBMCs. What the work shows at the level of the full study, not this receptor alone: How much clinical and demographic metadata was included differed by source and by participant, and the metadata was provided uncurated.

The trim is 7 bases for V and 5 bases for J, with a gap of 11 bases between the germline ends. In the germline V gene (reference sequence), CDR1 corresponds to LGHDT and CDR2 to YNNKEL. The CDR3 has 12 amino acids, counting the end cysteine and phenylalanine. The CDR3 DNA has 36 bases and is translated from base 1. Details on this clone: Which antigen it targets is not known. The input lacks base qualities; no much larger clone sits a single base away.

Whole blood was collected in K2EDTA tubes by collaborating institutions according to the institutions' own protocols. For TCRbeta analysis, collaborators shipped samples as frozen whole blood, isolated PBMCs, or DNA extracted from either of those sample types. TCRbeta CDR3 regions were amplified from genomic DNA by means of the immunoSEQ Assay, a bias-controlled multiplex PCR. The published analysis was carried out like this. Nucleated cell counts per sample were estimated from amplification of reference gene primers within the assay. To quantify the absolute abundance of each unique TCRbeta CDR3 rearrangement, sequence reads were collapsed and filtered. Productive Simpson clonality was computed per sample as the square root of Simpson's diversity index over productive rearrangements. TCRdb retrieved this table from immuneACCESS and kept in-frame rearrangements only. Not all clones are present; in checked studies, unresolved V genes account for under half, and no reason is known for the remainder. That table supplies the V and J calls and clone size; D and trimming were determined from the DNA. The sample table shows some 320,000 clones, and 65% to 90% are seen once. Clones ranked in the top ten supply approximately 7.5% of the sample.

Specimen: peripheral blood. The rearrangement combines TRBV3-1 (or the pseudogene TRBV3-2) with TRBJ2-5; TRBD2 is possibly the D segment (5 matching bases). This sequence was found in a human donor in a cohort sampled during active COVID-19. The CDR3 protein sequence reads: CASTRAAETQYF. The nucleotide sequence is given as TGTGCCAGCACACGAGCGGCGGAGACCCAGTACTTC.